Below, one T cell receptor (beta chain) is given with its context. Its antigen specificity is not known. There are no base qualities to consult, and no much larger clone falls within one base. The data were obtained in a study of cytotoxic CD8 clonotypes in ibrutinib-treated CLL (dated by TCRdb to about 2021). For the wider study: The cohort had around twelve relapsed/refractory and more than 14 treatment-naive patients; some 17 were IGHV unmutated. The response samples were drawn at a median of 12 months into treatment, with a range of roughly 6 to 36 months. Partial responses were observed in about 24 patients and complete responses in 2; after a median follow-up of 68 months, remission was maintained in 15 or so patients and progression was observed in approximately 12. Of the 90 or so participants in the trial, about 26 had longitudinal samples available. Cryopreserved peripheral blood mononuclear cells were collected at three points: before therapy, at response, and at either sustained remission or disease progression. Samples averaged roughly 260,000 productive templates and some 96,000 productive rearrangements. Every remission and progressive disease sample was obtained while ibrutinib was still being received by the patients.

The study at large found these results: Sampling times were not matched between patients in sustained remission and patients whose disease was progressing, and lymph node repertoires were not examined. At baseline, clonality was higher than in age-matched healthy donors and showed a strong correlation with circulating CD8+ T-cell counts. Public clonotypes were rare and either shrank or stayed stable during treatment, and the rise in clonality at ibrutinib response reflected expansion of private clonotypes. An increase in clonality was observed at ibrutinib response, with clonality remaining stable during sustained remission and falling back toward baseline at progression.

On a MiSeq, deep resolution sequencing aimed for a depth between 1 in 1 million and 1 in 200,000 T cells, with each clonotype covered about 9.9x on average. The immunoSEQ hsTCRB Kit was used to generate TCR beta libraries. On the authors' methods: ImmunoSEQ Data Assistant and ImmunoSEQ Analyzer were used for data analysis, and V, D and J genes were assigned according to IMGT definitions. Clonality was computed as one minus normalized Shannon entropy of productive rearrangement frequencies, ranging from 0 to 1. Only overrepresented clonotypes making up at least 0.05% of the repertoire of each patient were included in the public clonotype analysis. Some 14 age-matched healthy donor repertoires from immuneACCESS served as clonality controls. Drawn from immuneACCESS, this table holds only the in-frame rearrangements with V and J called that TCRdb kept. Clones are partly lost; checked studies trace under half to an unresolved V gene and leave the rest unexplained. The V and J calls and clone size were taken over from that table, and D and trimming were inferred from the DNA. This sample is represented by about 200,000 clones; approximately 70% of them were singletons. The ten biggest clones cover 5.9% of the sample.

The CDR3 starts with the cysteine, ends with the phenylalanine, and has 12 residues. Only CDR3 DNA is held: 36 bases, read in frame from base 1. The germline V gene supplies CDR1 SNHLY and CDR2 FYNNEI. V gives up 6 bases and J gives up 6 bases, and the segment between their germline ends measures 12 bases. Reading the label with the study, this specimen's time point is: more than 10 months on ibrutinib. For TCR beta library preparation, approximately 2 micrograms of genomic DNA was extracted from cryopreserved PBMCs. High-throughput TCR beta sequencing was performed on longitudinal blood samples from CLL patients receiving ibrutinib monotherapy. The patients took part in an open-label, single-center phase 2 trial of ibrutinib monotherapy.

Sample: PBMCs, taken after 12 months of ibrutinib treatment. This receptor chain uses TRBV2 and TRBJ2-7; tentative D gene TRBD2, with 5 bases matching. This clonotype originated in a human donor with chronic lymphocytic leukemia. The CDR3 region reads CASREDSIEQYF. The DNA sequence is as follows: TGTGCCAGCAGGGAGGACTCGATCGAGCAGTACTTC.